A selection of T cell receptor beta chains follows, all from one sample in a study of T cell responses to AZD1222 COVID-19 vaccine. Generated by immunoSEQ multiplex PCR, the TCRdb table keeps only in-frame clones and is missing some. The profile shows roughly 100,000 clones, 87% of them singletons. The specimen was peripheral blood, collected 28 days after the second AZD1222 dose. The receptors were sampled from an adult who received the AZD1222 COVID-19 vaccine. The CDR3 runs from the conserved cysteine through the conserved F or W.

TRBV12-3/TRBV12-4	CASSLFPSETQYF
TRBV9	CASSVGILGITNEKLFF
TRBV4-1	CASSQDQNDGIYGYTF
TRBV10-1	CASSAAGSDTEAFF
TRBV3-1/TRBV3-2	CASSRDRGQPQHF
TRBV7-2	CASSLRRHYEQYF
TRBV19	CASSIPTGDLKMYSGANVLTF
TRBV5-1	CASSLTVGNYGYTF
TRBV21-1	CASSKVREETYNEQFF
TRBV4-1	CASSQVLTGTGRSYEQYF
TRBV24-1	CATSAYTAGGPTDTQYF
TRBV9	CASSVADGSTYEQYF
TRBV28	CASSLQPGDTEAFF
TRBV4-2	CASSQDHQGSFIGYTF
TRBV11-2	CASSIHRGGGNEQFF
TRBV7-9	CASSELGTGLDGYTF
TRBV18	CASSPSRDTNQPQHF
TRBV5-6	CASSSLDRGLEKLFF